Below, one T cell receptor (beta chain) is given with its context. V gave up 6 bases and J gave up 10 bases; unmatched junction bases: 6. Germline CDR1 PRHDT, CDR2 FYEKMQ (reference sequence). The CDR3 consists of 14 residues. Method: immunoSEQ multiplex PCR; TCRdb's copy keeps in-frame clones and lacks some. This sample has about 140,000 clones, with about 86% found just once. The data were taken from a study of blood T cell repertoires in COVID-19. Study overall: COVID-19 samples, acute and convalescent, were from the United States, Italy and Spain.

The sequenced material came from peripheral blood. The origin of this receptor is a woman in her fifties or sixties with acute or convalescent COVID-19. The genes are TRBV13 and TRBJ2-3; 14 bases map to TRBD2. Here the CDR3 DNA reads TGTGCCAGCAGGAGACTAGCGGGGGGGCTGTCGCAGTATTTT. It specifies CASRRLAGGLSQYF.